One sample yielded the 19 T cell receptor beta chains listed below, sequenced in a study of blood T cell repertoires in COVID-19. Clones were read by immunoSEQ multiplex PCR, and TCRdb kept only the in-frame ones, dropping some. The sample yields more than 150,000 clones, roughly four fifths seen once. The sequencing input was peripheral blood. The receptors originated from a woman older than 75 with COVID-19, enrolled during active disease.

The DNA for the CDR3 is TGTGCCAGCAGTGACTCTCCCTTCACAGATACGCAGTATTTT. Translated, it gives CASSDSPFTDTQYF. V gene TRBV6-4 combines with J gene TRBJ2-3; D is unresolved. V shed 0 bases and J shed 2 bases, with 6 bases lying between them. The CDR3 length is 14 residues. Germline CDR1 is MRHNA and CDR2 is SNTAGT.

This clone was counted between two and nine times. The V and J genes are TRBV29-1 and TRBJ2-1; D ambiguous. The V end was cut by 4 bases, the J end by 8 bases, with 6 bases between. CDR3 length equals 10 residues. CDR1 is SQVTM, CDR2 ANQGSEA, per germline. In DNA, the CDR3 is TGCAGCGTTGTCGACTATGAGCAGTTCTTC. This gives the protein CSVVDYEQFF.

The rearrangement joins TRBV5-6 to TRBJ2-1, with TRBD1 matching 7 bases. J gave up 7 bases and V 0 bases, and 4 bases lay outside the gene matches. Germline V gene sequence: CDR1 SGHDT, CDR2 YYEEEE. This CDR3 has 14 residues. In DNA, the CDR3 is TGTGCCAGCAGCTTGGGACAGGGTTGGAATGAGCAGTTCTTC. As protein: CASSLGQGWNEQFF.

The sample holds one count of this clone. The genes are TRBV19 and TRBJ1-5, with D possibly matching TRBD1 (6 bases). This CDR3 spans 14 amino acids. V was cut by 7 bases and J by 9 bases, with 19 bases left in between. Germline V gene lookup returns CDR1 LNHDA and CDR2 SQIVND (reference sequence). The CDR3 loop is CASTRQVLGTPQHF. The CDR3 DNA sequence: TGTGCCAGTACGAGACAGGTCCTCGGTACGCCCCAGCATTTT.

The V call is TRBV24-1, the J call TRBJ2-5; 11 bases are shared with TRBD1. This CDR3 region has 16 residues. Germline V gives CDR1 KGHDR, CDR2 SFDVKD. V lost 4 bases, J lost 4 bases, and 7 bases stayed unmatched. CDR3 nucleotides: TGTGCCACCAGTGACCCCGGGACAGGGGGGGCAGAGACCCAGTACTTC. Residues: CATSDPGTGGAETQYF.

CDR3 sequence reads: CASSWTGNYEQYF. The DNA of the CDR3 is TGTGCCAGCAGCTGGACAGGGAACTACGAGCAGTACTTC. This chain links TRBV7-8 with TRBJ2-7, with 8 bases fitting TRBD1. With 4 bases clipped from V and 3 bases from J, the junction kept 2 bases outside the gene matches. Germline-derived CDR1 and CDR2 are SGHVS and FQNEAQ. The CDR3 runs 13 residues.

The gene calls are TRBV4-1 and TRBJ2-3; D unresolved. Trimming removed 0 bases at V and 2 bases at J, with 12 bases between. Germline lookup yields CDR1 MGHRA and CDR2 YSYEKL. CDR3 length: 16 residues. The CDR3 loop reads CASSQDWPYPTDTQYF. Written as DNA, the CDR3 is TGCGCCAGCAGCCAAGATTGGCCTTACCCCACAGATACGCAGTATTTT.

V gene TRBV19 combines with J gene TRBJ2-3, with 7 nucleotides matching TRBD2. This CDR3 spans 16 amino acids. CDR1 is LNHDA and CDR2 is SQIVND in the germline V gene (reference sequence). V was clipped by 3 bases and J by 3 bases; unmatched bases: 9. This CDR3 is CASSIFPLRGTDTQYF. The CDR3 DNA follows: TGTGCCAGTAGTATTTTTCCCCTGCGGGGGACAGATACGCAGTATTTT.

The CDR3 DNA follows: TGTGCCAGCAGCTTTGGCGGCAGCGGAAACACCATATATTTT. It codes for CASSFGGSGNTIYF. This chain connects TRBV5-8 to TRBJ1-3; D is unresolved. Per the germline V gene, CDR1 is SGHTS and CDR2 is YDEGEE. Deletions cut 2 bases from V and 4 bases from J, with 10 bases between. The CDR3 runs to 14 residues.

This sequence joins TRBV7-8 and TRBJ2-1; maybe TRBD2 (5 bases). CDR3 length: 15 residues. Germline V gives CDR1 SGHVS, CDR2 FQNEAQ. Trimming shortened V by 6 bases and J by 7 bases, and 19 bases separated the two germline ends. CDR3 bases: TGTGCCAGCAGGTCAGCCGGGATCCGCGCAAATGAGCAGTTCTTC. The encoded protein is CASRSAGIRANEQFF.

The chain is built from TRBV28 and TRBJ2-7; 7 nucleotides agree with TRBD2. The CDR3 has 12 residues. The germline CDR1 and CDR2 sequences are MDHEN and SYDVKM. J was trimmed by 10 bases and V by 5 bases; bases with no gene match: 8. The CDR3 DNA follows: TGTGCCAGCAGTGCCGGGACTACGTATCAGTACTTC. Encoded protein: CASSAGTTYQYF. The full variable domain, rest sourced from reference TRBV28 and TRBJ2-7, is DVKVTQSSRYLVKRTGEKVFLECVQDMDHENMFWYRQDPGLGLRLIYFSYDVKMKEKGDIPEGYSVSREKKERFSLILESASTNQTSMYLCASSAGTTYQYFGPGTRLTVT.

The chain has TRBV6-6 and TRBJ1-1, with a tentative D call TRBD1 (5 bases). Per the germline V gene, CDR1 is MNHNY and CDR2 is SVGAGI (reference sequence). This CDR3 contains 14 residues. V was shortened by 8 bases and J by 4 bases, with 17 bases between the two germline ends. Written as DNA, the CDR3 is TGTGCCAGCCAGCGGGGCACCCCGTTCACTGAAGCTTTCTTT. This encodes CASQRGTPFTEAFF.

The rearrangement uses TRBV6-2 or TRBV6-3 and TRBJ1-1, with a possible D match to TRBD1 (6 bases). The V gene's germline CDR1 is MNHEY and CDR2 SVGEGT. The CDR3 extends over 16 amino acids. V shed 0 bases and J shed 2 bases, with 13 bases lying between them. CDR3 protein: CASSYSNPGANTEAFF. As DNA, the CDR3 is TGTGCCAGCAGTTACTCGAACCCAGGGGCTAACACTGAAGCTTTCTTT.

The rearrangement joins TRBV2 to TRBJ2-3; 11 nucleotides line up with TRBD2. From germline, CDR1 is SNHLY and CDR2 FYNNEI. J was trimmed by 4 bases and V by 9 bases; bases with no gene match: 9. The CDR3 extends over 15 amino acids. CDR3 region: CARGETSGSADTQYF. The CDR3 coding sequence is TGTGCCAGGGGGGAAACTAGCGGGAGCGCAGATACGCAGTATTTT.

The rearrangement links TRBV18 to TRBJ2-7; 7 bases are shared with TRBD2. CDR1 KGHSH and CDR2 LQKENI come from the germline V gene. There are 15 residues in the CDR3. Trimming cost V 3 bases and J 1 base; bases outside gene matches: 6. In DNA, the CDR3 is TGTGCCAGCTCACCGGGGGGGGTCCTGTCCTACGAGCAGTACTTC. The encoded protein is CASSPGGVLSYEQYF.

This chain joins TRBV15 and TRBJ2-1, with D tentatively TRBD2 (5 bases). The CDR3 runs 14 residues. V shed 0 bases and J shed 9 bases, with 12 bases lying between them. Germline loops: CDR1 LNHNV, CDR2 YYDKDF (reference sequence). CDR3 protein: CATSRDSVSGEQFF. The CDR3 coding sequence is TGTGCCACCAGCAGAGACTCTGTCAGCGGTGAGCAGTTCTTC. The variable domain in full, completed from reference TRBV15 and TRBJ2-1, reads DAMVIQNPRYQVTQFGKPVTLSCSQTLNHNVMYWYQQKSSQAPKLLFHYYDKDFNNEADTPDNFQSRRPNTSFCFLDIRSPGLGDTAMYLCATSRDSVSGEQFFGPGTRLTVL.

The chain has TRBV7-2 and TRBJ2-1; tentative D call: TRBD2 (6 bases). The germline V gene encodes CDR1 SGHTA and CDR2 FQGNSA. There are 17 residues in the CDR3. Trimming left V 3 bases short and J 4 bases short, with 19 bases between. For the CDR3, the DNA is TGTGCCAGCAGCTTGAGGACTATCCTCACGGAATACAATGAGCAGTTCTTC. It specifies CASSLRTILTEYNEQFF.

The chain couples TRBV7-9 to TRBJ1-2, with TRBD1 matching over 8 bases. The germline V gene has CDR1 SEHNR and CDR2 FQNEAQ (reference sequence). The CDR3 has 16 amino acids. J gave up 4 bases and V 5 bases, and 12 bases lay outside the gene matches. The CDR3 nucleotides are TGTGCCAGCAGCCCGGGCCCCAGGGGGCCAGCCTATGGCTACACCTTC. Translating gives CASSPGPRGPAYGYTF. Drawing the rest from reference TRBV7-9 and TRBJ1-2, the complete variable domain is DTGVSQNPRHKITKRGQNVTFRCDPISEHNRLYWYRQTLGQGPEFLTYFQNEAQLEKSRLLSDRFSAERPKGSFSTLEIQRTEQGDSAMYLCASSPGPRGPAYGYTFGSGTRLTVV.

This clone is a singleton in its sample. The chain uses TRBV27 and TRBJ2-1; 12 bases map to TRBD2. Germline CDR1 MNHEY, CDR2 SMNVEV (reference sequence). V shed 2 bases and J 4 bases; nucleotides not matched to a gene: 6. This CDR3 contains 17 residues. The CDR3 DNA reads TGTGCCAGCAGTTTAAAGGTGGGACTAGCGGGTTACAATGAGCAGTTCTTC. This encodes CASSLKVGLAGYNEQFF.